This T cell receptor beta chain was sequenced in a study of T cells in Graves' hyperthyroidism and ophthalmopathy. There were TCR beta CDR3 regions amplified from RNA transcripts. TCR CDR3 regions were first amplified by RT-PCR with HTBI primers. TCRdb recomputed calls from the multiplex PCR reads with MiXCR, one row per CDR3 protein. The sample has about 600,000 distinct CDR3 sequences, more than 13% seen once; the top ten hold roughly 7.7%. The CDR3 totals 13 residues. Germline lookup yields CDR1 KGHDR and CDR2 SFDVKD. Lactation, pregnancy, other autoimmune disease or uncontrolled infection led to exclusion of patients. Extraction of PBMCs used around 9.6 ml of fresh peripheral blood. Points on this clonotype: A much larger clone sits a single nucleotide away, making a read error possible.

This clonotype originated in a woman in her late teens or twenties with Graves' ophthalmopathy. The sequencing input was blood. The rearrangement links TRBV24-1 to TRBJ2-3; 8 bases fit TRBD1. CDR3 loop: CTTSVTGVDTQYF. The DNA for the CDR3 is TGTACCACCAGTGTGACAGGGGTCGATACGCAGTATTTT.